These 25 T cell receptor beta chains originate from one sample sequenced in a study of T cell changes during pregnancy in multiple sclerosis. TCRdb keeps only in-frame clones here, not all; method: immunoSEQ multiplex PCR. Among 100,000 or so clones listed, about 94% were seen once. The material sequenced was peripheral blood, taken before pregnancy. The receptor set was obtained from a female donor with multiple sclerosis, enrolled in a pregnancy study.

This rearrangement joins TRBV6-6 to TRBJ1-3, with D possibly TRBD1 on 5 matching bases. The CDR3 spans 15 residues. Germline V CDR1 and CDR2: MNHNY, SVGAGI (reference sequence). Trimming took off 6 bases at V and 6 bases at J, with 18 bases between the two ends. CDR3 nucleotides: TGTGCCAGCAGCACACTCGGTGGGGCATCAAACACCATATATTTT. Residues: CASSTLGGASNTIYF.

The rearrangement links TRBV7-9 to TRBJ1-3; no clear D. Germline V gene lookup returns CDR1 SEHNR and CDR2 FQNEAQ (reference sequence). Trimming shortened V by 0 bases and J by 7 bases, and 7 bases separated the two germline ends. The CDR3 sequence is 13 residues long. The CDR3 sequence: CASSLAVANTIYF. In DNA, the CDR3 is TGTGCCAGCAGCTTAGCCGTCGCGAACACCATATATTTT.

This rearrangement joins TRBV5-4 to TRBJ2-1; 7 bases are a match to TRBD2. This CDR3 spans 15 amino acids. Losses at the gene ends were 0 bases for V and 3 bases for J; bases not matched to a gene: 3. In germline, CDR1 is SGHNT, CDR2 YYREEE (reference sequence). The CDR3 DNA reads as TGTGCCAGCAGCTTGGGGCTAGCGGACTACAATGAGCAGTTCTTC. Translated: CASSLGLADYNEQFF.

V gene TRBV29-1 combines with J gene TRBJ1-2; tentatively, D is TRBD1 (5 bases). The CDR3 has 13 amino acids. V lost 3 bases to trimming and J lost 3 bases, with 11 bases between them. Germline V gene sequence: CDR1 SQVTM, CDR2 ANQGSEA. DNA for the CDR3: TGCAGCGTTGACCCCAGGGAGGACTATGGCTACACCTTC. The encoded protein is CSVDPREDYGYTF.

The rearrangement uses TRBV5-4 and TRBJ2-4; 7 nucleotides line up with TRBD1. The length of the CDR3 is 19 residues. Germline CDR1 SGHNT, CDR2 YYREEE (reference sequence). Trimming took 2 bases from V and 2 from J; bases not matched to a gene: 16. CDR3 protein: CASSFVVNQGQTSKNIQYF. The DNA of the CDR3 is TGTGCCAGCAGCTTCGTTGTGAACCAGGGACAGACCTCCAAAAACATTCAGTACTTC. Full variable domain (remainder filled in from reference TRBV5-4 and TRBJ2-4): ETGVTQSPTHLIKTRGQQVTLRCSSQSGHNTVSWYQQALGQGPQFIFQYYREEENGRGNFPPRFSGLQFPNYSSELNVNALELDDSALYLCASSFVVNQGQTSKNIQYFGAGTRLSVL.

The chain employs TRBV19 and TRBJ1-2; tentatively, D is TRBD1 (6 bases). The V and J ends lost 5 bases and 0 bases respectively, with 16 bases between them. Germline CDR1 LNHDA, CDR2 SQIVND (reference sequence). The CDR3 totals 16 residues. The chain's CDR3 is CASSPRQDKANYGYTF. The CDR3 DNA reads as TGTGCCAGTAGTCCAAGACAGGATAAAGCTAACTATGGCTACACCTTC.

This sequence joins TRBV5-1 and TRBJ1-1; 10 nucleotides align to TRBD1. Germline CDR1 SGHRS, CDR2 YFSETQ. Germline trimming cut 3 bases from V and 4 bases from J; bases unmatched to any gene: 0. The CDR3 is 13 amino acids. DNA of the CDR3: TGCGCCAGCAGCTGGACAGGGGGCACTGAAGCTTTCTTT. Translating gives CASSWTGGTEAFF.

The CDR3 is CASSQLAGVSYEQYF. The CDR3 DNA sequence: TGTGCCAGCAGTCAGCTAGCGGGAGTTTCCTACGAGCAGTACTTC. The chain carries TRBV6-1 and TRBJ2-7; 10 positions agree with TRBD2. J lost 1 base, V lost 5 bases, and 5 bases had no gene match. This CDR3 is 15 amino acids long. The germline V gene has CDR1 MNHNS and CDR2 SASEGT.

This clone is a singleton in its sample. The chain carries TRBV30 and TRBJ2-7; a weak D match, TRBD2 (6 bases). Trimming removed 2 bases from V and 1 base from J, with 9 bases in between. CDR3 length: 13 amino acids. Looked up from germline, CDR1 is GTSNPN and CDR2 is SVGIG (reference sequence). CDR3 in amino acids: CAWSTGGSYEQYF. CDR3 sequence (DNA): TGTGCCTGGAGTACCGGGGGATCCTACGAGCAGTACTTC.

This sequence joins TRBV27 and TRBJ1-1, with TRBD1 identical over 11 bases. CDR1 is MNHEY, CDR2 SMNVEV, per germline (reference sequence). The ends lost 4 bases at V and 0 bases at J; junction bases unmatched: 4. The CDR3 totals 16 residues. CDR3 in amino acids: CASSSGQGAMNTEAFF. The CDR3 bases are TGTGCCAGCAGTTCTGGACAGGGGGCAATGAACACTGAAGCTTTCTTT.

V usage is TRBV2 and J usage is TRBJ1-1; no definite D call. The CDR3 spans 15 residues. V was trimmed by 3 bases and J by 11 bases, leaving 22 bases between them. From germline, CDR1 is SNHLY and CDR2 FYNNEI. CDR3 loop: CASSDWRGDSREAFF. CDR3 DNA sequence: TGTGCCAGCAGTGACTGGCGAGGCGATTCGCGGGAGGCTTTCTTT.

The rearrangement joins TRBV10-3 to TRBJ2-1; D remains ambiguous. The ends were cut back, 0 bases at V and 6 bases at J, with 6 bases in the middle. The germline V gene has CDR1 ENHRY and CDR2 SYGVKD. CDR3 size: 13 residues. The CDR3 loop is CAISESSSNEQFF. As DNA, the CDR3 is TGTGCCATCAGTGAGTCGTCGAGCAATGAGCAGTTCTTC.

The genes are TRBV5-4 and TRBJ1-4; D not certain. The length of the CDR3 is 14 residues. The ends were cut back, 6 bases at V and 5 bases at J, with 14 bases in the middle. The germline gives CDR1 SGHNT, CDR2 YYREEE (reference sequence). CDR3 sequence: CASKHTGTNEKLFF. The DNA of the CDR3 is TGTGCCAGCAAACACACGGGTACCAATGAAAAACTGTTTTTT.

This clone was observed at least ten times. The chain combines TRBV27 with TRBJ1-1; unclear D gene. The CDR3 loop spans 12 amino acids. V lost 10 bases and J lost 11, with 20 bases in between. Looked up from germline, CDR1 is MNHEY and CDR2 is SMNVEV (reference sequence). The CDR3 sequence: CAITPGSDSAFF. The DNA of the CDR3 is TGTGCCATCACCCCGGGGTCCGATTCGGCTTTCTTT.

Remarks on this clone: Other DNA variants within this sample encode the same CDR3. This chain links TRBV29-1 with TRBJ1-1, with 9 bases aligning to TRBD1. Germline V gene sequence: CDR1 SQVTM, CDR2 ANQGSEA. Germline trimming cut 4 bases from V and 1 base from J; bases unmatched to any gene: 1. The CDR3 is 13 amino acids. Here the CDR3 reads CSVGGQGNTEAFF. The CDR3 DNA reads TGCAGCGTTGGGGGACAGGGGAACACTGAAGCTTTCTTT.

V and J are TRBV19 and TRBJ1-5; 7 nucleotides line up with TRBD1. The CDR3 consists of 15 residues. Trimming took 4 bases from V and 4 from J; bases not matched to a gene: 7. CDR1 and CDR2 (germline): LNHDA, SQIVND (reference sequence). In DNA, the CDR3 is TGTGCCAGTAGTACGACAGGGAGAGCGAATCAGCCCCAGCATTTT. Its translation: CASSTTGRANQPQHF.

This sequence joins TRBV4-1 and TRBJ2-3, with 8 bases aligning to TRBD2. Germline-derived CDR1 and CDR2 are MGHRA and YSYEKL. V lost 3 bases, J lost 6 bases, and 11 bases stayed unmatched. CDR3 size: 16 residues. CDR3 sequence: CASSQESSGGGDTQYF. The CDR3 bases are TGCGCCAGCAGCCAGGAATCCAGCGGGGGTGGGGATACGCAGTATTTT.

The chain links TRBV30 to TRBJ2-5; D gene ambiguous. The J call may be mistaken, given a closer DNA end match to TRBJ2-7. This CDR3 is 12 amino acids long. Germline V lookup: CDR1 GTSNPN, CDR2 SVGIG (reference sequence). Here the CDR3 DNA reads TGTGCCTGGAGTGTACTCCGCTTCGAGCAGTACTTC. Translating it yields CAWSVLRFEQYF.

The rearrangement uses TRBV30 and TRBJ1-1; D is possibly TRBD1 (5 bases). The CDR3 loop spans 13 amino acids. Germline assignment: CDR1 GTSNPN and CDR2 SVGIG (reference sequence). V gave up 4 bases and J gave up 4 bases, with 13 bases separating them. The CDR3 DNA follows: TGTGCCTGGAATCCGGCAAGGGGCACTGAAGCTTTCTTT. Translation: CAWNPARGTEAFF.

This clone was recorded once. J is TRBJ1-1 and V is TRBV27; 8 bases are shared with TRBD1. V gave up 1 base and J gave up 4 bases; unmatched junction bases: 2. The V gene's germline CDR1 is MNHEY and CDR2 SMNVEV (reference sequence). This CDR3 spans 14 amino acids. The CDR3 region is CASSLWTGSTEAFF. The CDR3 nucleotides read TGTGCCAGCAGTTTATGGACAGGGTCCACTGAAGCTTTCTTT.

The chain couples TRBV4-2 to TRBJ1-2, with D possibly TRBD1 on 5 matching bases. The CDR3 spans 15 residues. The V end lost 3 bases, the J end lost 4 bases, and 15 bases lay between the germline ends. Germline V CDR1 and CDR2: LGHNA, YNFKEQ. The CDR3 DNA follows: TGTGCCAGCAGCCACGGTCGGGGGTTAAGCTATGGCTACACCTTC. Its translation: CASSHGRGLSYGYTF.

The chain has TRBV11-1 and TRBJ2-3; TRBD1 agrees at 9 bases. The V gene's germline CDR1 is SGHAT and CDR2 FQDESV (reference sequence). The ends lost 5 bases at V and 8 bases at J; junction bases unmatched: 8. The CDR3 loop spans 14 amino acids. In DNA form, the CDR3 reads TGTGCCAGCAGCCCCCGGACAGGGGTGGGTACGCAGTATTTT. This translates into CASSPRTGVGTQYF.

The rearrangement links TRBV18 to TRBJ1-3; 7 bases line up with TRBD1. V lost 1 base, J lost 0 bases, and 15 bases stayed unmatched. CDR1 is KGHSH, CDR2 LQKENI, per germline. CDR3 length: 20 residues. CDR3 coding DNA: TGTGCCAGCTCACCACTAGATTCGTCGGCGGGACAGAGCTCTGGAAACACCATATATTTT. It yields the protein CASSPLDSSAGQSSGNTIYF.

V usage is TRBV29-1 and J usage is TRBJ1-3; possibly TRBD1 for D (6 bases). V lost 2 bases, J lost 0 bases, and 8 bases lay in between. CDR1 and CDR2 from the germline V gene are SQVTM and ANQGSEA. This CDR3 is built from 14 residues. CDR3 region: CSVEWDTSGNTIYF. DNA for the CDR3: TGCAGCGTTGAATGGGACACCTCTGGAAACACCATATATTTT.

The V and J genes are TRBV10-2 and TRBJ1-1; no reliable D call. V dropped 3 bases and J dropped 2 bases, with 4 bases sitting between them. The length of the CDR3 is 12 residues. CDR1 and CDR2 from the germline V gene are WSHSY and SAAADI. DNA of the CDR3: TGCGCCAGCAGTGATAGTAACACTGAAGCTTTCTTT. It translates to CASSDSNTEAFF.